These 30 T cell receptor beta chains came from one sample sequenced in a study of cytomegalovirus exposure and HLA in healthy donors. The PCR made use of 60 Vbeta and 13 Jbeta primers. TCRdb's copy holds only in-frame clones and misses some; the assay was immunoSEQ multiplex PCR. The sample has about 130,000 clones, around 72% seen once. Sequencing input: PBMCs. Receptors were obtained from a woman in her thirties or forties in good health and CMV-seronegative.

This sequence joins TRBV2 and TRBJ1-4, with a tentative D call TRBD1 (5 bases). The CDR3 runs 14 residues. Per germline, CDR1 SNHLY and CDR2 FYNNEI. V was clipped by 7 bases and J by 8 bases, with 17 bases between them. This CDR3 is CASNLDGGQEKLFF. The CDR3 nucleotides read TGTGCCAGCAACCTGGACGGGGGTCAGGAAAAACTGTTTTTT.

The chain combines TRBV30 with TRBJ2-1; 11 bases fit TRBD2. The ends lost 7 bases at V and 2 bases at J; junction bases unmatched: 4. In germline, CDR1 is GTSNPN, CDR2 SVGIG (reference sequence). The CDR3 is 14 amino acids. CDR3 sequence reads: CASGLAGPYNEQFF. The CDR3 nucleotides are TGTGCCTCTGGACTAGCGGGCCCCTACAATGAGCAGTTCTTC.

The chain recombines TRBV10-2 with TRBJ1-2, with no clear D. Germline CDR1 is WSHSY and CDR2 is SAAADI. This CDR3 is 15 amino acids long. Between the trimmed V and J ends, which lost 4 bases and 4 bases, there was a span of 16 bases. The CDR3 region has the DNA TGCGCCAGCAGTGTTCTCCGGGAATCCCTCTATGGCTACACCTTC. This translates into CASSVLRESLYGYTF.

The chain joins TRBV5-6 to TRBJ2-5; no firm D call. Near its end, the DNA agrees better with TRBJ2-7, so the J call may be wrong. CDR1 and CDR2 from the germline V gene are SGHDT and YYEEEE. CDR3 size: 15 residues. The CDR3, as DNA: TGTGCCAGCAGCTTGATTACATCAGGAACCTACGAGCAGTACTTC. This codes for CASSLITSGTYEQYF.

This rearrangement joins TRBV6-5 to TRBJ2-7; TRBD2 agrees at 7 bases. Germline CDR1 and CDR2: MNHEY and SVGAGI. The CDR3 is made up of 15 amino acids. Trimming took 0 bases from V and 5 from J; bases not matched to a gene: 7. CDR3 sequence reads: CASSYSGSGNHEQYF. As DNA, the CDR3 is TGTGCCAGCAGTTACTCCGGCAGCGGGAATCACGAGCAGTACTTC.

This chain connects TRBV2 to TRBJ2-5, with D maybe TRBD2 (5 bases). The J call may be wrong; the DNA end is better matched by TRBJ2-7. CDR1 is SNHLY and CDR2 is FYNNEI in the germline V gene. The CDR3 sequence is 11 residues long. DNA for the CDR3: TGTGCCAGCAGTCGGGGATACGAGCAGTACTTC. Translating it yields CASSRGYEQYF.

This clone was observed once. V is TRBV29-1 and J is TRBJ2-1; the match to TRBD2 covers 15 bases. The CDR3 spans 13 residues. The germline gives CDR1 SQVTM, CDR2 ANQGSEA. V lost 4 bases and J lost 12; bases outside the gene matches: 4. The CDR3 sequence: CSVGTSGGVRQFF. CDR3 coding DNA: TGCAGCGTTGGGACTAGCGGGGGGGTTAGGCAGTTCTTC.

This clone was observed a single time. The rearrangement uses TRBV7-2 and TRBJ1-1; D unclear. V lost 5 bases and J lost 1, with 11 bases in between. The germline V gene has CDR1 SGHTA and CDR2 FQGNSA. This CDR3 is 14 amino acids long. The CDR3 DNA reads TGTGCCAGCAGCCGCCCTCCGCGGAACACTGAAGCTTTCTTT. It specifies CASSRPPRNTEAFF.

Here the CDR3 DNA reads TGTGCCAGCAGCACGTCACAGGGAGCCAGTTTATCCGATGAGCAGTTCTTC. It translates to CASSTSQGASLSDEQFF. V and J are TRBV5-5 and TRBJ2-1, with D maybe TRBD1 (6 bases). This CDR3 spans 17 amino acids. The germline V gene encodes CDR1 SGHKS and CDR2 YYEKEE (reference sequence). V was shortened by 4 bases and J by 8 bases, with 25 bases between the two germline ends. Based on the CDR3 plus reference TRBV5-5 and TRBJ2-1, the full variable domain is DAGVTQSPTHLIKTRGQQVTLRCSPISGHKSVSWYQQVLGQGPQFIFQYYEKEERGRGNFPDRFSARQFPNYSSELNVNALLLGDSALYLCASSTSQGASLSDEQFFGPGTRLTVL.

The chain is built from TRBV28 and TRBJ1-4, with no clear D. V dropped 5 bases and J dropped 0 bases, with 10 bases sitting between them. The CDR3 covers 15 residues. CDR1 and CDR2 (germline): MDHEN, SYDVKM. CDR3: CASSPIGATNEKLFF. The CDR3 nucleotides read TGTGCCAGCAGTCCCATCGGAGCAACTAATGAAAAACTGTTTTTT.

This chain links TRBV11-2 with TRBJ2-5, with D possibly matching TRBD1 (6 bases). The germline V gene has CDR1 SGHAT and CDR2 FQNNGV. V lost 4 bases, J lost 2 bases, and 8 bases lay in between. CDR3 size: 13 residues. CDR3 amino acids: CASSWTEQETQYF. The CDR3 nucleotides read TGTGCCAGCAGCTGGACAGAACAAGAGACCCAGTACTTC. The full variable domain, completed using reference TRBV11-2 and TRBJ2-5, is EAGVAQSPRYKIIEKRQSVAFWCNPISGHATLYWYQQILGQGPKLLIQFQNNGVVDDSQLPKDRFSAERLKGVDSTLKIQPAKLEDSAVYLCASSWTEQETQYFGPGTRLLVL.

This CDR3 reads CASSVDGQGGDTQYF. Written as DNA, the CDR3 is TGTGCCAGCAGCGTAGACGGTCAGGGAGGAGATACGCAGTATTTT. The chain joins TRBV9 to TRBJ2-3; D may be TRBD2 (6 bases). V was trimmed by 0 bases and J by 5 bases, leaving 13 bases between them. CDR1 and CDR2 (germline): SGDLS, YYNGEE. The CDR3 extends over 15 amino acids.

The V call is TRBV5-6, the J call TRBJ2-5; possibly TRBD2 for D (6 bases). CDR3 length equals 15 residues. Trimming pared 1 base from V and 0 bases from J, leaving 10 bases between. Germline values: CDR1 SGHDT, CDR2 YYEEEE. CDR3 bases: TGTGCCAGCAGCTTGTCGTGGGACTACCAAGAGACCCAGTACTTC. Its protein product is CASSLSWDYQETQYF.

The chain combines TRBV20-1 with TRBJ2-7; no definite D call. Germline-derived CDR1 and CDR2 are DFQATT and SNEGSKA (reference sequence). V was clipped by 6 bases and J by 3 bases, with 9 bases between them. The CDR3 runs to 11 residues. The CDR3 bases are TGCAGTGCACGAACCTACTACGAGCAGTACTTC. Its protein is CSARTYYEQYF.

The chain joins TRBV28 to TRBJ1-4, with a weak D call TRBD1 (6 bases). Germline V gives CDR1 MDHEN, CDR2 SYDVKM. The length of the CDR3 is 15 residues. V lost 1 base, J lost 5 bases, and 11 bases lay in between. CDR3 DNA sequence: TGTGCCAGCAGTTTATTACCAAGGGGGAATGAAAAACTGTTTTTT. Protein product: CASSLLPRGNEKLFF.

The rearrangement uses TRBV15 and TRBJ2-3; 11 nucleotides match TRBD1. J was trimmed by 0 bases and V by 6 bases; bases with no gene match: 2. CDR1 is LNHNV and CDR2 is YYDKDF in the germline V gene (reference sequence). The length of the CDR3 is 15 residues. This CDR3 reads CATSRDRGSTDTQYF. The CDR3 DNA follows: TGTGCCACCAGTCGGGACAGGGGGAGCACAGATACGCAGTATTTT.

The chain combines TRBV5-5 with TRBJ1-5; D ambiguous. The germline V gene has CDR1 SGHKS and CDR2 YYEKEE (reference sequence). The CDR3 is 16 amino acids. V gave up 3 bases and J gave up 0 bases, with 13 bases separating them. The chain's CDR3 is CASSSFESYSNQPQHF. CDR3 sequence (DNA): TGTGCCAGCAGCTCATTCGAGTCTTATAGCAATCAGCCCCAGCATTTT.

CDR3: CASSYSGAYEQYF. The CDR3 DNA is TGTGCCAGCAGCTACTCCGGGGCCTACGAGCAGTACTTC. This chain connects TRBV5-6 to TRBJ2-7; D is perhaps TRBD2 (5 bases). This CDR3 region has 13 residues. Germline V CDR1 and CDR2: SGHDT, YYEEEE. V lost 3 bases and J 2 bases, leaving 9 bases between the germline ends. The variable domain in full, completed from reference TRBV5-6 and TRBJ2-7, reads DAGVTQSPTHLIKTRGQQVTLRCSPKSGHDTVSWYQQALGQGPQFIFQYYEEEERQRGNFPDRFSGHQFPNYSSELNVNALLLGDSALYLCASSYSGAYEQYFGPGTRLTVT.

The chain is built from TRBV6-6 and TRBJ2-3; possible D gene TRBD2, 5 bases. Per germline, CDR1 MNHNY and CDR2 SVGAGI (reference sequence). The CDR3 is 14 amino acids. V was clipped by 3 bases and J by 6 bases, with 13 bases between them. CDR3 in DNA: TGTGCCAGCAGTTATGGGCGGGCGCAGGATACGCAGTATTTT. Amino acid sequence: CASSYGRAQDTQYF.

The chain recombines TRBV19 with TRBJ1-1; TRBD1 is a possible D gene (5 bases). V lost 6 bases and J 1 base, leaving 12 bases between the germline ends. This CDR3 region has 14 residues. Germline loops: CDR1 LNHDA, CDR2 SQIVND (reference sequence). Written as DNA, the CDR3 is TGTGCCAGTAGCCTACCCGGGGGGAACACTGAAGCTTTCTTT. This encodes CASSLPGGNTEAFF.

The chain recombines TRBV2 with TRBJ2-1; possibly TRBD2 for D (6 bases). Germline V CDR1 and CDR2: SNHLY, FYNNEI. The CDR3 consists of 13 residues. V shed 6 bases and J shed 4 bases, with 10 bases lying between them. This CDR3 reads CASRTGLYNEQFF. CDR3 coding DNA: TGTGCCAGCAGAACGGGACTTTACAATGAGCAGTTCTTC.

The chain combines TRBV6-5 with TRBJ1-2; 7 bases are shared with TRBD1. This CDR3 has 14 residues. Germline loops: CDR1 MNHEY, CDR2 SVGAGI. J was trimmed by 4 bases and V by 6 bases; bases with no gene match: 8. In nucleotides, the CDR3 is TGTGCCAGCAGCCCAGGACAGGATGTCTATGGCTACACCTTC. Translated: CASSPGQDVYGYTF.

The chain couples TRBV19 to TRBJ1-2, with a tentative D call TRBD1 (5 bases). The CDR3 length is 14 residues. Trimming pared 9 bases from V and 2 bases from J, leaving 16 bases between. Germline loops: CDR1 LNHDA, CDR2 SQIVND (reference sequence). This CDR3 is CASASGTVNYGYTF. Written as DNA, the CDR3 is TGTGCCAGCGCTTCCGGGACTGTAAACTATGGCTACACCTTC.

The CDR3 here is CASRSLLARQGLNTEAFF. In DNA form, the CDR3 reads TGTGCCAGCAGGTCTCTCCTGGCGCGACAGGGGCTGAACACTGAAGCTTTCTTT. The rearrangement joins TRBV7-2 to TRBJ1-1, with 8 positions matching TRBD1. V lost 6 bases to trimming and J lost 0 bases; unmatched junction nucleotides: 15. This CDR3 is 18 amino acids long. Germline values: CDR1 SGHTA, CDR2 FQGNSA. Full variable domain (missing parts from reference TRBV7-2 and TRBJ1-1): GAGVSQSPSNKVTEKGKDVELRCDPISGHTALYWYRQSLGQGLEFLIYFQGNSAPDKSGLPSDRFSAERTGGSVSTLTIQRTQQEDSAVYLCASRSLLARQGLNTEAFFGQGTRLTVV.

The chain carries TRBV7-2 and TRBJ1-3; 10 nucleotides line up with TRBD1. V lost 8 bases to trimming and J lost 0 bases; unmatched junction nucleotides: 10. Germline V gene data show CDR1 as SGHTA and CDR2 as FQGNSA. CDR3 size: 17 residues. CDR3 residues: CASGETGGYLSGNTIYF. The CDR3, as DNA: TGTGCCAGCGGAGAGACAGGGGGCTATCTCTCTGGAAACACCATATATTTT.

The gene calls are TRBV27 and TRBJ2-7, with 9 bases matching TRBD1. J lost 1 base, V lost 7 bases, and 8 bases had no gene match. Germline assignment: CDR1 MNHEY and CDR2 SMNVEV (reference sequence). The CDR3 covers 15 residues. In DNA, the CDR3 is TGTGCCAGCAAACTCGGGACAGGGCCTTCCTACGAGCAGTACTTC. Encoded protein: CASKLGTGPSYEQYF.

V usage is TRBV7-9 and J usage is TRBJ2-1, with unresolved D. The ends were cut back, 0 bases at V and 2 bases at J, with 8 bases in the middle. Looked up from germline, CDR1 is SEHNR and CDR2 is FQNEAQ (reference sequence). This CDR3 comprises 15 residues. The CDR3 sequence is CASSLAVTAYNEQFF. The CDR3 DNA follows: TGTGCCAGCAGCTTAGCAGTTACTGCCTACAATGAGCAGTTCTTC.

The V gene is TRBV10-3, the J gene TRBJ2-1; no reliable D call. This CDR3 has 11 amino acids. The V gene's germline CDR1 is ENHRY and CDR2 SYGVKD. Trimming pared 4 bases from V and 6 bases from J, leaving 4 bases between. Here the CDR3 reads CAISGANEQFF. The DNA of the CDR3 is TGTGCCATCAGTGGGGCCAATGAGCAGTTCTTC.

The gene calls are TRBV7-3 and TRBJ1-1; 8 nucleotides align to TRBD1. The CDR3 totals 14 residues. The germline CDR1 and CDR2 sequences are SGHTA and FQGTGA. V lost 5 bases and J lost 5; bases outside the gene matches: 7. CDR3 residues: CASSKGQGGTEAFF. CDR3 sequence (DNA): TGTGCCAGCAGCAAAGGACAGGGAGGGACTGAAGCTTTCTTT.

J is TRBJ2-5 and V is TRBV2; D perhaps matches TRBD1 (6 bases). From germline, CDR1 is SNHLY and CDR2 FYNNEI. The CDR3 consists of 13 residues. Between the trimmed V and J ends, which lost 8 bases and 5 bases, there was a span of 15 bases. The CDR3 coding sequence is TGTGCCAGCGACAGGAGAAGGCAGGAGACCCAGTACTTC. It translates to CASDRRRQETQYF.